The 21 T cell receptor beta chains presented below share a single source sample, sequenced in a study of liver allograft versus peripheral blood T cells. Study-level background: Recipients' peripheral blood served as the comparator for T cell receptor repertoires in transplanted livers.

TCRdb passed the reads through MiXCR, listing each CDR3 protein once. The data hold roughly 13,000 distinct CDR3 sequences, with roughly 20% observed a single time. These receptors originate from a human patient who had a liver transplant. Certain T cells may be donor cells from the graft.

This clonotype is medium-sized by share. The CDR3: CASRTQGGHEKLFF. Here the CDR3 DNA reads TGTGCCAGCAGGACCCAGGGGGGTCATGAAAAACTGTTTTTT. The gene calls are TRBV6-2 or TRBV6-3 and TRBJ1-4; 7 bases line up with TRBD1. Trimming removed 6 bases from V and 6 bases from J; junction bases left unmatched: 7. The CDR3 consists of 14 residues. CDR1 and CDR2 (germline): MNHEY, SVGEGT.

Only a few counts were recorded for this clonotype. The V and J genes are TRBV7-9 and TRBJ1-1; possible D gene TRBD1, 5 bases. V was cut by 2 bases and J by 6 bases, with 16 bases left in between. CDR1 and CDR2 (germline): SEHNR, FQNEAQ (reference sequence). This CDR3 region has 15 residues. The CDR3, as DNA: TGTGCCAGCAGCTTACTTCCGGGACGGTCCGCTGAAGCTTTCTTT. It translates to CASSLLPGRSAEAFF.

The chain has TRBV20-1 and TRBJ2-1; 7 positions match TRBD2. In germline, CDR1 is DFQATT, CDR2 SNEGSKA (reference sequence). V lost 5 bases to trimming and J lost 5 bases; unmatched junction nucleotides: 9. The CDR3 totals 14 residues. This CDR3 is CSAGKAGRDNEQFF. CDR3 sequence (DNA): TGCAGTGCTGGAAAAGCGGGGAGAGACAATGAGCAGTTCTTC.

This clonotype was recorded many times. The chain joins TRBV18 to TRBJ2-7, with TRBD2 matching over 9 bases. Germline V lookup: CDR1 KGHSH, CDR2 LQKENI. J gave up 3 bases and V 3 bases, and 6 bases lay outside the gene matches. The CDR3 runs 15 residues. CDR3 bases: TGTGCCAGCTCACCTCTTGGCGGGGGGGACTACGAGCAGTACTTC. Its translation: CASSPLGGGDYEQYF.

This clonotype was observed a handful of times. This chain connects TRBV19 to TRBJ2-3; 16 nucleotides agree with TRBD2. CDR3 length equals 19 residues. Losses at the gene ends were 1 base for V and 0 bases for J; bases not matched to a gene: 4. Germline V lookup: CDR1 LNHDA, CDR2 SQIVND (reference sequence). CDR3: CASSIGGLAGGSSTDTQYF. The CDR3 DNA sequence: TGTGCCAGTAGTATAGGGGGACTAGCGGGGGGGTCTAGCACAGATACGCAGTATTTT. The whole variable domain, filled in from reference TRBV19 and TRBJ2-3, reads DGGITQSPKYLFRKEGQNVTLSCEQNLNHDAMYWYRQDPGQGLRLIYYSQIVNDFQKGDIAEGYSVSREKKESFPLTVTSAQKNPTAFYLCASSIGGLAGGSSTDTQYFGPGTRLTVL.

This clonotype rates as medium-sized. The V gene is TRBV6-2 or TRBV6-3, the J gene TRBJ1-5; no firm D call. This CDR3 is built from 19 residues. Trimming left V 0 bases short and J 0 bases short, with 18 bases between. The germline V gene encodes CDR1 MNHEY and CDR2 SVGEGT. The CDR3 sequence: CASSYSTQARPYSNQPQHF. CDR3 nucleotides: TGTGCCAGCAGTTACTCGACCCAGGCCCGCCCATATAGCAATCAGCCCCAGCATTTT.

The sample holds a few counts of this clonotype. This sequence joins TRBV20-1 and TRBJ1-1; 10 bases line up with TRBD1. V lost 6 bases, J lost 4 bases, and 17 bases stayed unmatched. Germline V CDR1 and CDR2: DFQATT, SNEGSKA (reference sequence). This CDR3 comprises 17 residues. The CDR3 reads CSAPLGQGISRRTEAFF. CDR3 in DNA: TGCAGTGCCCCGTTGGGACAGGGGATTTCTAGGCGCACTGAAGCTTTCTTT.

The rearrangement uses TRBV7-9 and TRBJ1-2; 10 nucleotides match TRBD1. Trimming at V came to 10 bases and at J to 8 bases, leaving 10 bases not matched to a gene. This CDR3 is 13 amino acids long. CDR1 SEHNR and CDR2 FQNEAQ come from the germline V gene (reference sequence). CDR3 in DNA: TGTGCCATTCCGGGACAGGGGCTAGGAGGCTACACCTTC. Translation gives CAIPGQGLGGYTF. The variable domain in full, with the rest retrieved from reference TRBV7-9 and TRBJ1-2, is DTGVSQNPRHKITKRGQNVTFRCDPISEHNRLYWYRQTLGQGPEFLTYFQNEAQLEKSRLLSDRFSAERPKGSFSTLEIQRTEQGDSAMYLCAIPGQGLGGYTFGSGTRLTVV.

The chain links TRBV12-3 or TRBV12-4 to TRBJ1-1; perhaps TRBD1 as D (6 bases). There are 13 residues in the CDR3. The V end lost 2 bases, the J end lost 11 bases, and 15 bases lay between the germline ends. The CDR3 loop reads CASSLMTGPYAFF. The CDR3 nucleotides read TGTGCCAGCAGTTTAATGACAGGCCCGTATGCTTTCTTT.

In its sample, this clonotype is medium-sized. The chain has TRBV18 and TRBJ1-2; the D is unclear. The CDR3 is made up of 13 amino acids. Germline V gene lookup returns CDR1 KGHSH and CDR2 LQKENI. V was trimmed by 2 bases and J by 7 bases, leaving 11 bases between them. This chain's CDR3 is CASSPERAGGYTF. The CDR3 region has the DNA TGTGCCAGCTCACCAGAGAGGGCAGGTGGCTACACCTTC.

By sample share, this clonotype is medium-sized (0.01 to 0.1%). The chain has TRBV18 and TRBJ2-2, with a weak D call TRBD1 (5 bases). Germline V gives CDR1 KGHSH, CDR2 LQKENI. The CDR3 length is 14 residues. V lost 4 bases, J lost 7 bases, and 13 bases lay in between. The DNA of the CDR3 is TGTGCCAGCTCACGGACAAGTTCCAGCGGGGAGCTGTTTTTT. Its translation: CASSRTSSSGELFF.

The V call is TRBV20-1, the J call TRBJ1-5; no definite D call. This CDR3 has 13 residues. The V end lost 6 bases, the J end lost 4 bases, and 13 bases lay between the germline ends. Germline-derived CDR1 and CDR2 are DFQATT and SNEGSKA (reference sequence). The CDR3 DNA is TGCAGTGCCACCCTGAACATTAATCAGCCCCAGCATTTT. It encodes CSATLNINQPQHF.

This chain joins TRBV25-1 and TRBJ1-4; D remains unclear. Deletions cut 1 base from V and 7 bases from J, with 7 bases between. This CDR3 has 13 amino acids. CDR1 MGHDK and CDR2 SYGVNS come from the germline V gene. The CDR3 sequence: CASSESVGEKLFF. In DNA form, the CDR3 reads TGTGCCAGCAGTGAATCCGTCGGTGAAAAACTGTTTTTT.

This clonotype was counted between two and nine times. The chain carries TRBV5-4 and TRBJ1-1; a possible D gene is TRBD1 (5 bases). The germline V and J ends were trimmed by 4 bases and 3 bases, with 16 bases remaining between them. CDR1 is SGHNT and CDR2 is YYREEE in the germline V gene (reference sequence). The CDR3 has 15 amino acids. The CDR3 DNA is TGTGCCAGCAGCCCCGCAAAGTTGGGGGACACTGAAGCTTTCTTT. This gives the protein CASSPAKLGDTEAFF.

This clonotype was counted only a few times. This rearrangement joins TRBV28 to TRBJ1-4, with 7 bases matching TRBD1. Trimming took 6 bases from V and 6 from J; bases not matched to a gene: 10. The CDR3 covers 15 residues. Per the germline V gene, CDR1 is MDHEN and CDR2 is SYDVKM. CDR3 DNA sequence: TGTGCCAGCAGCGCATACGGGACAGAATATGAAAAACTGTTTTTT. As protein: CASSAYGTEYEKLFF.

Ten or more counts support this clonotype. The V call is TRBV6-1, the J call TRBJ1-5; D is uncertain. The CDR3 has 12 amino acids. CDR1 MNHNS and CDR2 SASEGT come from the germline V gene. V was cut by 7 bases and J by 3 bases, with 7 bases left in between. CDR3 in amino acids: CASTEFNQPQHF. DNA for the CDR3: TGTGCCAGCACGGAGTTCAATCAGCCCCAGCATTTT.

This clonotype qualifies as medium-sized. V is TRBV6-1 and J is TRBJ1-1; no definite D call. Germline loops: CDR1 MNHNS, CDR2 SASEGT. Trimming stripped 2 bases from V and 1 base from J, with 8 bases between. This CDR3 has 14 residues. CDR3 sequence reads: CASSESHRNTEAFF. The CDR3 DNA sequence: TGTGCCAGCAGTGAATCCCACAGGAACACTGAAGCTTTCTTT.

This clonotype was observed many times. The chain joins TRBV18 to TRBJ1-2, with D unresolved. CDR3 size: 13 residues. Germline V gene sequence: CDR1 KGHSH, CDR2 LQKENI. V gave up 6 bases and J gave up 6 bases, with 14 bases separating them. This CDR3 reads CASSPSVRDGYTF. The CDR3 coding sequence is TGTGCCAGCTCCCCTAGTGTGAGGGATGGCTACACCTTC. Based on the CDR3 plus reference TRBV18 and TRBJ1-2, the full variable domain is NAGVMQNPRHLVRRRGQEARLRCSPMKGHSHVYWYRQLPEEGLKFMVYLQKENIIDESGMPKERFSAEFPKEGPSILRIQQVVRGDSAAYFCASSPSVRDGYTFGSGTRLTVV.

With respect to this clonotype: A much more abundant neighbour one base away suggests this may be a read error. V usage is TRBV7-3 and J usage is TRBJ1-5; possibly TRBD1 for D (6 bases). The CDR3 has 17 amino acids. V gave up 0 bases and J gave up 5 bases, with 17 bases separating them. The germline V gene has CDR1 SGHTA and CDR2 FQGTGA. CDR3 DNA sequence: TGTGCCAGCAGCTTAACCCTCGAGACAGGTTCGTATCAGCCCCAGCATTTT. Protein sequence: CASSLTLETGSYQPQHF.

This clonotype ranks as medium-sized. The gene calls are TRBV6-6 and TRBJ1-6; 7 bases map to TRBD1. The junction had 3 bases not matched to a gene; V was cut back by 7 bases and J by 0 bases. The CDR3 runs to 15 residues. CDR1 MNHNY and CDR2 SVGAGI come from the germline V gene (reference sequence). The CDR3 DNA reads TGTGCCAGCAAGGGACAGAGCTCCTATAATTCACCCCTCCACTTT. It translates to CASKGQSSYNSPLHF.

This clonotype ranks as medium-sized. The chain uses TRBV19 and TRBJ1-4, with TRBD1 matching over 8 bases. From germline, CDR1 is LNHDA and CDR2 SQIVND (reference sequence). CDR3 length equals 16 residues. Trimming took 6 bases from V and 3 from J; bases not matched to a gene: 9. CDR3 nucleotide sequence: TGTGCCAGTAGGGGCCGGGACAGGAGATCTAATGAAAAACTGTTTTTT. Translation: CASRGRDRRSNEKLFF.